The 28 T cell receptor beta chains reported below all come from one sample, sequenced in a study of OX40 agonist ivuxolimab in advanced cancers. Only in-frame clones appear in the TCRdb table, and some are missing; sequencing was by immunoSEQ multiplex PCR. The table has 60,000 to 85,000 clones, roughly 81% seen once; the top ten hold more than 1.5%. Sequenced here: CD4+ or CD8+ T cells sorted from blood, sampled in a trial of the OX40 agonist ivuxolimab. These receptors were obtained from an adult with an advanced solid tumor such as melanoma, head and neck, liver or kidney cancer.

The genes are TRBV2 and TRBJ2-7; 10 bases agree with TRBD1. Germline lookup yields CDR1 SNHLY and CDR2 FYNNEI. The CDR3 is 15 amino acids. J lost 1 base, V lost 7 bases, and 7 bases had no gene match. The CDR3 DNA reads TGTGCCAGCAACCTGGACAGGGGGATATCCTACGAGCAGTACTTC. Translation: CASNLDRGISYEQYF.

The table lists this clone with a few counts. The J gene is TRBJ1-3, the V gene TRBV7-8; no definite D call. Germline loops: CDR1 SGHVS, CDR2 FQNEAQ. The CDR3 contains 15 residues. V shed 1 base and J shed 0 bases, with 7 bases lying between them. Here the CDR3 DNA reads TGTGCCAGCAGCTTAGGGGCCTTCTCTGGAAACACCATATATTTT. Translating gives CASSLGAFSGNTIYF.

The chain has TRBV10-3 and TRBJ1-2; 7 bases map to TRBD1. J gave up 2 bases and V 9 bases, and 3 bases lay outside the gene matches. Germline CDR1 is ENHRY and CDR2 is SYGVKD. The CDR3 contains 12 residues. This CDR3 reads CAIGTENYGYTF. The CDR3, as DNA: TGTGCCATAGGGACAGAGAACTATGGCTACACCTTC.

This clone was detected a few times. The genes are TRBV18 and TRBJ2-3; D not resolved. Between the trimmed V and J ends, which lost 3 bases and 0 bases, there was a span of 7 bases. Per germline, CDR1 KGHSH and CDR2 LQKENI. The CDR3 sequence is 14 residues long. The DNA for the CDR3 is TGTGCCAGCTCACCTCCCTATAGCACAGATACGCAGTATTTT. This sequence encodes CASSPPYSTDTQYF.

The V gene is TRBV4-1, the J gene TRBJ1-1; 9 bases are shared with TRBD1. CDR3 length: 16 residues. J gave up 0 bases and V 4 bases, and 6 bases lay outside the gene matches. Germline CDR1 and CDR2: MGHRA and YSYEKL. The CDR3 DNA sequence: TGCGCCAGCAGCCCCGGACAGGGGACCATGAACACTGAAGCTTTCTTT. This gives the protein CASSPGQGTMNTEAFF.

J is TRBJ2-3 and V is TRBV27, with 8 bases fitting TRBD1. This CDR3 contains 15 residues. V was pared by 6 bases and J by 2 bases, with 7 bases of the junction left unmatched. CDR1 and CDR2 (germline): MNHEY, SMNVEV (reference sequence). The CDR3 DNA is TGTGCCAGCAGCCCGAGGACAGGGTTCACAGATACGCAGTATTTT. The encoded protein is CASSPRTGFTDTQYF.

This chain connects TRBV18 to TRBJ2-7; possibly TRBD2 for D (6 bases). V lost 5 bases to trimming and J lost 6 bases, with 17 bases between them. The length of the CDR3 is 14 residues. The germline CDR1 and CDR2 sequences are KGHSH and LQKENI. CDR3 bases: TGTGCCAGCTCAACACAGCGCGGGGATCGCGAGCAGTACTTC. The encoded protein is CASSTQRGDREQYF.

The rearrangement uses TRBV13 and TRBJ1-4; TRBD1 might be the D (6 bases). This CDR3 comprises 14 residues. V gave up 2 bases and J gave up 8 bases, with 12 bases separating them. Germline CDR1 is PRHDT and CDR2 is FYEKMQ (reference sequence). The CDR3 DNA reads as TGTGCCAGCAGCTTACCAGGGGCAAACGAAAAACTGTTTTTT. Translated: CASSLPGANEKLFF.

The rearrangement links TRBV19 to TRBJ2-7; 9 bases fit TRBD2. The CDR3 is made up of 17 amino acids. Looked up from germline, CDR1 is LNHDA and CDR2 is SQIVND (reference sequence). The V gene end was trimmed by 0 bases and the J gene end by 1 base; junction bases not matched to a gene: 7. CDR3 coding DNA: TGTGCCAGTAGTATAGAGGCGACTAGCGGAGTATCCTACGAGCAGTACTTC. The encoded protein is CASSIEATSGVSYEQYF.

This clone has only a few counts. The genes are TRBV5-4 and TRBJ2-5; 9 bases line up with TRBD1. The CDR3 has 13 residues. Per the germline V gene, CDR1 is SGHNT and CDR2 is YYREEE (reference sequence). With V trimmed by 1 base and J by 7 bases, 2 bases remained unmatched. The CDR3 nucleotides are TGTGCCAGCAGCTTGAGACAGGGGGGGACCCAGTACTTC. It encodes CASSLRQGGTQYF.

The genes are TRBV27 and TRBJ2-7; 7 nucleotides agree with TRBD1. Germline loops: CDR1 MNHEY, CDR2 SMNVEV (reference sequence). The V and J ends lost 3 bases and 3 bases, in that order; junction bases with no gene match: 8. The CDR3 loop spans 15 amino acids. Written as DNA, the CDR3 is TGTGCCAGCAGTTTCCTAGGGACAGAGAACTACGAGCAGTACTTC. Protein product: CASSFLGTENYEQYF.

The genes are TRBV12-2 and TRBJ1-1; the table gives TRBD1 as D, unverified against the DNA. TRBV12-2 is recorded as a pseudogene. The CDR3 consists of 16 residues. For the CDR3, the DNA is TGTGCAAGTCGCTTAGAGTGGGCAGGGGCGAACACTGAAGCTTTCTTT. The encoded protein is CASRLEWAGANTEAFF.

This clone was found once. This chain uses TRBV19 with TRBJ2-4, with 8 positions matching TRBD2. V was pared by 5 bases and J by 1 base, with 19 bases of the junction left unmatched. The CDR3 has 20 amino acids. Looked up from germline, CDR1 is LNHDA and CDR2 is SQIVND (reference sequence). CDR3 sequence (DNA): TGTGCCAGTAGTTCCGTCCACGGCGGGGGGAAGAGGGCGGCCAAAAACATTCAGTACTTC. Its translation: CASSSVHGGGKRAAKNIQYF.

This clone showed up just a few times. The genes are TRBV18 and TRBJ1-1; unclear D gene. The germline gives CDR1 KGHSH, CDR2 LQKENI. This CDR3 has 15 residues. The germline V and J ends were trimmed by 3 bases and 0 bases, with 11 bases remaining between them. Here the CDR3 reads CASSPDWVVNTEAFF. The CDR3 coding sequence is TGTGCCAGCTCACCGGATTGGGTTGTGAACACTGAAGCTTTCTTT.

This clone was observed a single time. This sequence joins TRBV11-3 and TRBJ2-7; the D call may be TRBD1 or TRBD2 (5 bases each). V was cut by 0 bases and J by 1 base, with 13 bases left in between. The CDR3 covers 16 residues. In germline, CDR1 is SGHNT, CDR2 YENEEA. The CDR3 bases are TGTGCCAGCAGCTTAGATCCCCTAGGGGAGTCCTACGAGCAGTACTTC. Translation gives CASSLDPLGESYEQYF.

The V call is TRBV6-5, the J call TRBJ2-5, with TRBD2 matching 9 bases. Losses at the gene ends were 3 bases for V and 4 bases for J; bases not matched to a gene: 6. The CDR3 has 15 amino acids. The V gene's germline CDR1 is MNHEY and CDR2 SVGAGI. The CDR3 loop reads CASSYTSGFIETQYF. Written as DNA, the CDR3 is TGTGCCAGCAGTTATACTAGCGGGTTTATAGAGACCCAGTACTTC.

J is TRBJ2-4 and V is TRBV15; 11 nucleotides align to TRBD1. The germline V gene encodes CDR1 LNHNV and CDR2 YYDKDF (reference sequence). CDR3 size: 17 residues. V gave up 3 bases and J gave up 0 bases; unmatched junction bases: 4. In DNA form, the CDR3 reads TGTGCCACCAGCAGGCGTGGACAGGGGGCAGCCAAAAACATTCAGTACTTC. As protein: CATSRRGQGAAKNIQYF. Drawing the rest from reference TRBV15 and TRBJ2-4, the complete variable domain is DAMVIQNPRYQVTQFGKPVTLSCSQTLNHNVMYWYQQKSSQAPKLLFHYYDKDFNNEADTPDNFQSRRPNTSFCFLDIRSPGLGDTAMYLCATSRRGQGAAKNIQYFGAGTRLSVL.

The V and J genes are TRBV7-8 and TRBJ1-5; tentatively, D is TRBD1 (6 bases). CDR1 SGHVS and CDR2 FQNEAQ come from the germline V gene. The CDR3 totals 17 residues. Between the trimmed V and J ends, which lost 2 bases and 1 base, there was a span of 15 bases. CDR3 protein: CASSLSTGTGSNQPQHF. The CDR3 nucleotides are TGTGCCAGCAGCTTATCAACAGGGACGGGAAGCAATCAGCCCCAGCATTTT.

This chain uses TRBV7-9 with TRBJ2-5; TRBD2 matches 10 bases. The CDR3 extends over 15 amino acids. Germline V gives CDR1 SEHNR, CDR2 FQNEAQ (reference sequence). V was pared by 4 bases and J by 2 bases, with 4 bases of the junction left unmatched. This CDR3 reads CASSSAAGGQETQYF. The CDR3, as DNA: TGTGCCAGCAGCTCCGCAGCGGGAGGGCAAGAGACCCAGTACTTC.

The genes are TRBV25-1 and TRBJ2-1, with 11 bases fitting TRBD2. CDR1 MGHDK and CDR2 SYGVNS come from the germline V gene. The CDR3 contains 15 residues. Unmatched junction bases numbered 11, after V lost 7 bases and J lost 9 bases. The CDR3 sequence: CASTQRTSGWFEQFF. CDR3 coding DNA: TGTGCCAGCACCCAAAGGACTAGCGGGTGGTTTGAGCAGTTCTTC.

The rearrangement joins TRBV15 to TRBJ1-5; 7 bases agree with TRBD1. J gave up 0 bases and V 8 bases, and 7 bases lay outside the gene matches. Germline CDR1 is LNHNV and CDR2 is YYDKDF (reference sequence). This CDR3 region has 15 residues. CDR3 in DNA: TGTGCCACCGGACAGGTAGATTATAGCAATCAGCCCCAGCATTTT. It yields the protein CATGQVDYSNQPQHF.

This chain joins TRBV7-8 and TRBJ2-1; 9 bases map to TRBD2. The CDR3 is 15 amino acids. Germline V gene data show CDR1 as SGHVS and CDR2 as FQNEAQ. The V segment lost 5 bases and the J segment 5 bases; nucleotides outside the gene matches: 7. The CDR3 sequence: CASSPRVAGDNEQFF. CDR3 DNA sequence: TGTGCCAGCAGCCCTCGGGTAGCGGGGGACAATGAGCAGTTCTTC. The full variable domain, rest sourced from reference TRBV7-8 and TRBJ2-1, is GAGVSQSPRYKVAKRGQDVALRCDPISGHVSLFWYQQALGQGPEFLTYFQNEAQLDKSGLPSDRFFAERPEGSVSTLKIQRTQQEDSAVYLCASSPRVAGDNEQFFGPGTRLTVL.

The genes are TRBV7-9 and TRBJ2-2; no firm D call. The CDR3 has 14 residues. The germline CDR1 and CDR2 sequences are SEHNR and FQNEAQ (reference sequence). V was pared by 4 bases and J by 2 bases, with 8 bases between. CDR3 coding DNA: TGTGCCAGCAGCTCCCAAGGAAACACCGGGGAGCTGTTTTTT. It yields the protein CASSSQGNTGELFF.

The chain joins TRBV30 to TRBJ2-1; D not certain. The germline V and J ends were trimmed by 0 bases and 8 bases, with 5 bases remaining between them. The CDR3 covers 11 residues. Germline V gene lookup returns CDR1 GTSNPN and CDR2 SVGIG (reference sequence). The CDR3 sequence is CAWSVRHEQFF. The CDR3 nucleotides read TGTGCCTGGAGTGTACGGCATGAGCAGTTCTTC.

This clone was seen a few times. V is TRBV30 and J is TRBJ1-3; TRBD1 might be the D (6 bases). Germline V gene data show CDR1 as GTSNPN and CDR2 as SVGIG (reference sequence). The length of the CDR3 is 12 residues. The ends were cut back, 1 base at V and 15 bases at J, with 16 bases in the middle. In nucleotides, the CDR3 is TGTGCCTGGAGTGCTACGACAGGCCTGCCATATTTT. Translation: CAWSATTGLPYF.

The rearrangement joins TRBV19 to TRBJ1-1; no firm D call. Germline V gives CDR1 LNHDA, CDR2 SQIVND (reference sequence). V was trimmed by 5 bases and J by 6 bases, leaving 25 bases between them. CDR3 length equals 17 residues. Written as DNA, the CDR3 is TGTGCCAGTAGTGCCCACATAGGAGCATCAGTATTCGCTGAAGCTTTCTTT. Translated, it gives CASSAHIGASVFAEAFF.

This clone was seen a few times. This chain connects TRBV4-1 to TRBJ2-7, with 7 positions matching TRBD1. The CDR3 loop spans 16 amino acids. Germline values: CDR1 MGHRA, CDR2 YSYEKL. Unmatched junction bases numbered 9, after V lost 1 base and J lost 3 bases. CDR3 DNA: TGCGCCAGCAGCCAAGTGATTAGCCAGGGGGACTACGAGCAGTACTTC. Translated, it gives CASSQVISQGDYEQYF.

This chain links TRBV28 with TRBJ2-7; TRBD2 matches at 14 bases. Germline CDR1 MDHEN, CDR2 SYDVKM. V dropped 4 bases and J dropped 7; count of bases not matched to a gene: 6. The CDR3 has 15 residues. The DNA for the CDR3 is TGTGCCAGCAGTTCGCCCGGGACTAGCGGGAGTGAGCAGTACTTC. Encoded protein: CASSSPGTSGSEQYF.